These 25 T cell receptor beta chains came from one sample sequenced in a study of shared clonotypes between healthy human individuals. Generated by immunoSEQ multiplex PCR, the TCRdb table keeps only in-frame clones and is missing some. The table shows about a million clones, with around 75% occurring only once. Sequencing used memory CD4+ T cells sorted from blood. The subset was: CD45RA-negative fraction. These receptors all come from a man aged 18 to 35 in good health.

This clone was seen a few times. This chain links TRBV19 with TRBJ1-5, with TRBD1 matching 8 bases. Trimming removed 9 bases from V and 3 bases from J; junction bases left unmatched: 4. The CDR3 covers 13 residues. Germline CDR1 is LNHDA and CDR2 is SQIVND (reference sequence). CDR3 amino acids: CASDRGINQPQHF. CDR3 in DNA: TGTGCCAGCGACAGGGGAATCAATCAGCCCCAGCATTTT.

In DNA form, the CDR3 reads TGTGCCAGTGGCTTAGGGGGGAATCAGCCCCAGCATTTT. It encodes CASGLGGNQPQHF. The chain combines TRBV19 with TRBJ1-5; tentative D call: TRBD1 (6 bases). V lost 8 bases and J lost 4, with 12 bases in between. Germline CDR1 LNHDA, CDR2 SQIVND (reference sequence). The CDR3 spans 13 residues. Using reference TRBV19 and TRBJ1-5 for the parts outside the CDR3, the full variable domain is DGGITQSPKYLFRKEGQNVTLSCEQNLNHDAMYWYRQDPGQGLRLIYYSQIVNDFQKGDIAEGYSVSREKKESFPLTVTSAQKNPTAFYLCASGLGGNQPQHFGDGTRLSIL.

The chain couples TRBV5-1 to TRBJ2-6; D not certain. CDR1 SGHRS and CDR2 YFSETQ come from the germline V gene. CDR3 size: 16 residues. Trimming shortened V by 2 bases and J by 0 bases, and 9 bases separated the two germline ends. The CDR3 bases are TGCGCCAGCAGCTTCTCGGCAGTCTCTGGGGCCAACGTCCTGACTTTC. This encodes CASSFSAVSGANVLTF.

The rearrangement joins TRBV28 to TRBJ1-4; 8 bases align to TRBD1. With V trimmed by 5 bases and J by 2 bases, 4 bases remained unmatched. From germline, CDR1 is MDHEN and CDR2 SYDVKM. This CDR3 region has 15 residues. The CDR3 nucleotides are TGTGCCAGCAGTCCGCAGGGGGCGACTAATGAAAAACTGTTTTTT. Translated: CASSPQGATNEKLFF.

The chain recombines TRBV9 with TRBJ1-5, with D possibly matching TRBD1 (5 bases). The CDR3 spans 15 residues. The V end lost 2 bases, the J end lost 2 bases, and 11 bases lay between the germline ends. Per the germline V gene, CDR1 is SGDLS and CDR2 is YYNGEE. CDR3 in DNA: TGTGCCAGCAGCGTCGAGGGCAGGGGCAATCAGCCCCAGCATTTT. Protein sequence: CASSVEGRGNQPQHF.

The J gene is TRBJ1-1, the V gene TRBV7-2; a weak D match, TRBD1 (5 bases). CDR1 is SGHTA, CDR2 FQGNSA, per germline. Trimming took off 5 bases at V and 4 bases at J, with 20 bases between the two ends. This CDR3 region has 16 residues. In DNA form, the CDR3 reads TGTGCCAGCAGCCCGGGGAGTGGGAGGGGAGGCACTGAAGCTTTCTTT. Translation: CASSPGSGRGGTEAFF.

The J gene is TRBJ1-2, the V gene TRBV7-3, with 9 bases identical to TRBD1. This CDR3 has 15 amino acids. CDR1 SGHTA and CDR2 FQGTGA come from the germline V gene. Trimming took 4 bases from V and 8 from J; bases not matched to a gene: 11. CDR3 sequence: CASSSSGTGMAGYTF. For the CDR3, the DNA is TGTGCCAGCAGCTCGTCCGGGACAGGGATGGCCGGCTACACCTTC.

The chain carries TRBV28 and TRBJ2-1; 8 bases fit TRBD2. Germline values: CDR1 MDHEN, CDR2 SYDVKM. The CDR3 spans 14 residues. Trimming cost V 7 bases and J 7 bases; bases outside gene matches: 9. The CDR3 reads CASTETSVVNEQFF. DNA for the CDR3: TGTGCCAGCACCGAGACTAGCGTGGTTAATGAGCAGTTCTTC. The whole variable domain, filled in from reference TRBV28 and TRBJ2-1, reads DVKVTQSSRYLVKRTGEKVFLECVQDMDHENMFWYRQDPGLGLRLIYFSYDVKMKEKGDIPEGYSVSREKKERFSLILESASTNQTSMYLCASTETSVVNEQFFGPGTRLTVL.

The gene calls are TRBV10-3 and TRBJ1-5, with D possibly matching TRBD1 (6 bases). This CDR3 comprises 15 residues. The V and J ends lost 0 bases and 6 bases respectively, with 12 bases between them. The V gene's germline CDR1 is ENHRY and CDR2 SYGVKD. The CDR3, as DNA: TGTGCCATCAGTGAGTCATGGGGGGCCGGTCAGCCCCAGCATTTT. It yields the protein CAISESWGAGQPQHF.

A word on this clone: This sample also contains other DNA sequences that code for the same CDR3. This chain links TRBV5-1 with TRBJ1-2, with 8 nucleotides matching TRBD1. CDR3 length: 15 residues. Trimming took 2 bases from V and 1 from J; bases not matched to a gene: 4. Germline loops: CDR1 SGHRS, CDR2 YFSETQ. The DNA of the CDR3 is TGCGCCAGCAGCTTCGGACAGGGTAGTAACTATGGCTACACCTTC. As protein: CASSFGQGSNYGYTF.

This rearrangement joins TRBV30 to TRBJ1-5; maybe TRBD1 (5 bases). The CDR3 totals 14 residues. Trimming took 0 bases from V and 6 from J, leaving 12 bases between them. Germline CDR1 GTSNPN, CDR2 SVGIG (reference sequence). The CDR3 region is CAWSVMGGVQPQHF. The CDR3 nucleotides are TGTGCCTGGAGTGTAATGGGGGGGGTTCAGCCCCAGCATTTT.

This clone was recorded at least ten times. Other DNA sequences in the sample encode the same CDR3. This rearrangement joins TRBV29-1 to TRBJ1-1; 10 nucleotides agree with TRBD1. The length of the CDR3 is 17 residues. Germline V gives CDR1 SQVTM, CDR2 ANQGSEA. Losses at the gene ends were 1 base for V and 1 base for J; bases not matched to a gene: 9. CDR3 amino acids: CSVEARQGARGNTEAFF. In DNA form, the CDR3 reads TGCAGCGTTGAAGCCCGACAGGGGGCGCGGGGGAACACTGAAGCTTTCTTT.

CDR3 in amino acids: CATYTNTEAFF. The CDR3 DNA sequence: TGTGCCACCTACACGAACACTGAAGCTTTCTTT. The rearrangement uses TRBV28 and TRBJ1-1; D is unresolved. This CDR3 has 11 residues. Trimming removed 10 bases from V and 1 base from J, with 7 bases in between. CDR1 is MDHEN and CDR2 is SYDVKM in the germline V gene.

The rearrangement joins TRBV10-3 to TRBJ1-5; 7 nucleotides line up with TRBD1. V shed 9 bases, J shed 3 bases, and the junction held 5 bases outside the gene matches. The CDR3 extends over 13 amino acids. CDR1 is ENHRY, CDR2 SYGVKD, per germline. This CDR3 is CAIGTDYNQPQHF. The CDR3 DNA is TGTGCCATTGGGACAGACTACAATCAGCCCCAGCATTTT.

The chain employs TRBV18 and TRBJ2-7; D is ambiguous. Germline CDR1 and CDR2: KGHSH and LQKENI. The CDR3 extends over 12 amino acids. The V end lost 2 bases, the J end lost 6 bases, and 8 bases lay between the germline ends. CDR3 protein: CASSPERVEQYF. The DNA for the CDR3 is TGTGCCAGCTCACCAGAGAGAGTCGAGCAGTACTTC.

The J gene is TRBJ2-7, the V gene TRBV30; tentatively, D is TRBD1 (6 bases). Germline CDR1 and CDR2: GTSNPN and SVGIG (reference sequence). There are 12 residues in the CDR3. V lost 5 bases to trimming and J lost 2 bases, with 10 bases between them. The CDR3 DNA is TGTGCCTGGGGCGACAGGACCTACGAGCAGTACTTC. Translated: CAWGDRTYEQYF.

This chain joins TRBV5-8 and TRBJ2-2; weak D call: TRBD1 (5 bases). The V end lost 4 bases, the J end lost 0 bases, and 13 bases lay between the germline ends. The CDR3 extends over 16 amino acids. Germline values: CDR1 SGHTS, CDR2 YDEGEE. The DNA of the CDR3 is TGTGCCAGCAGCGTAGGGGCCGTCGCGAACACCGGGGAGCTGTTTTTT. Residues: CASSVGAVANTGELFF.

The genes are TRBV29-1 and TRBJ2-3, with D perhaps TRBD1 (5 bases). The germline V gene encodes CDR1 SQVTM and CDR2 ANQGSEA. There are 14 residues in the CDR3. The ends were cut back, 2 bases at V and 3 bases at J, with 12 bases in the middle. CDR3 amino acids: CSVEQGGITDTQYF. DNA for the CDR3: TGCAGCGTTGAACAGGGCGGCATTACAGATACGCAGTATTTT.

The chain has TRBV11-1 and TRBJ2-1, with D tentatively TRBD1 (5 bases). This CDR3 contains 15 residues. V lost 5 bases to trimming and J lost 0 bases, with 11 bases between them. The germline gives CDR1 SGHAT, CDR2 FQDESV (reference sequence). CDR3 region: CASSRQFSSYNEQFF. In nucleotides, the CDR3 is TGTGCCAGCAGCCGACAGTTTAGCTCCTACAATGAGCAGTTCTTC.

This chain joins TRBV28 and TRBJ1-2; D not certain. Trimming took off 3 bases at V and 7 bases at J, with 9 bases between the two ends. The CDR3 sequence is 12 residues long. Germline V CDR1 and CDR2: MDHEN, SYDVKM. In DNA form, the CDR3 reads TGTGCCAGCAGTTTCTTAGGTATTGGCTACACCTTC. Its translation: CASSFLGIGYTF.

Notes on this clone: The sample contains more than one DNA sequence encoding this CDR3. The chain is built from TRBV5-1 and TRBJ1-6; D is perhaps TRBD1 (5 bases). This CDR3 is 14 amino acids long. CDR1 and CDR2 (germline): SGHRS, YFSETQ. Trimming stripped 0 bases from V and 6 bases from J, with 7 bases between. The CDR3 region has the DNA TGCGCCAGCAGCTTGGGGGACTTTAATTCACCCCTCCACTTT. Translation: CASSLGDFNSPLHF.

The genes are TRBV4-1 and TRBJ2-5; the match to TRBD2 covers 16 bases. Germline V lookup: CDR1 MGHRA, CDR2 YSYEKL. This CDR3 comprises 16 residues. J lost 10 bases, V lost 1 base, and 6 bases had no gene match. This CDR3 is CASSQVSGLAGGHQYF. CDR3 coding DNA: TGCGCCAGCAGCCAAGTTTCGGGACTAGCGGGGGGGCACCAGTACTTC.

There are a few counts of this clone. CDR3 nucleotides: TGTGCCAGTATTGGTAGCAGGTCATACTATGGCTACACCTTC. Translation: CASIGSRSYYGYTF. This chain joins TRBV19 and TRBJ1-2, with D hard to call. Trimming left V 7 bases short and J 3 bases short, with 15 bases between. The germline CDR1 and CDR2 sequences are LNHDA and SQIVND (reference sequence). This CDR3 spans 14 amino acids.

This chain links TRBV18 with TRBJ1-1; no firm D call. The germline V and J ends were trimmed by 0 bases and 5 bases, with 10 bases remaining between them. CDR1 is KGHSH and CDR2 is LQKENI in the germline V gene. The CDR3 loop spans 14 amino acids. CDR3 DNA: TGTGCCAGCTCACCACCATCGAAGGGTACTGAAGCTTTCTTT. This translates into CASSPPSKGTEAFF.

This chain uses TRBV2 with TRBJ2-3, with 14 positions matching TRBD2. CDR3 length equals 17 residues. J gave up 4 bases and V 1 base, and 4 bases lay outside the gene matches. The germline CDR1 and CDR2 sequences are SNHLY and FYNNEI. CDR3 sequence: CASSEGGLAGVSDTQYF. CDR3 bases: TGTGCCAGCAGTGAAGGGGGACTAGCGGGAGTGTCAGATACGCAGTATTTT.